These T cell receptor beta chains were read from a single sample in a study of cytomegalovirus exposure and HLA in healthy donors. Here immunoSEQ multiplex PCR was the method, and the copy in TCRdb shows in-frame clones only, minus some. The sample has 75,000 to 95,000 clones, 60% to 80% seen once. Sequencing input: PBMCs. The receptors come from a woman aged 30 to 39 in good health and CMV-seronegative. The CDR3 runs from the conserved cysteine through the conserved F or W. The order of the fields is clone size, J gene, V gene, D gene, CDR3 protein, CDR3 DNA. D genes are given only for firm matches. Rows may omit the clone size; those that give it use once, few, many or a size class.

-	TRBJ1-3	TRBV11-2	TRBD1	CASSDRGSGNTIYF	TGTGCCAGCAGCGACAGGGGCTCTGGAAACACCATATATTTT
-	TRBJ2-1	TRBV10-3	TRBD2	CAIRNSGGANEQFF	TGTGCCATCAGGAACAGCGGGGGGGCCAATGAGCAGTTCTTC
-	TRBJ2-2	TRBV5-1	-	CASSAGLEELFF	TGCGCCAGCAGCGCGGGACTGGAGGAGCTGTTTTTT
-	TRBJ2-7	TRBV28	TRBD2	CASSLNGGRAENAYEQYF	TGTGCCAGCAGTTTAAATGGCGGGAGGGCCGAGAATGCCTACGAGCAGTACTTC
once	TRBJ1-1	TRBV5-1	TRBD1	CASSLEPPGGGTEAFF	TGCGCCAGCAGCTTGGAGCCGCCAGGGGGAGGCACTGAAGCTTTCTTT
-	TRBJ1-2	TRBV15	TRBD1	CATSRVRGEGYTF	TGTGCCACCAGCAGAGTCAGGGGGGAAGGCTACACCTTC
-	TRBJ1-3	TRBV2	-	CASSELTLSSGNTIYF	TGTGCCAGCAGTGAGCTGACTTTAAGCTCTGGAAACACCATATATTTT
-	TRBJ2-7	TRBV6-1	TRBD2	CASSDSSGGALEQYF	TGTGCCAGCAGTGATTCTAGCGGGGGGGCCCTTGAGCAGTACTTC
few	TRBJ2-7	TRBV6-5	-	CASSYGLYSYEQYF	TGTGCCAGCAGTTACGGGCTATACTCCTACGAGCAGTACTTC
few	TRBJ2-1	TRBV25-1	-	CASSDLGLYNEQFF	TGTGCCAGCAGTGATTTAGGACTGTACAATGAGCAGTTCTTC
-	TRBJ1-1	TRBV7-2	TRBD1	CASSLQGANTEAFF	TGTGCCAGCAGCTTACAGGGGGCGAACACTGAAGCTTTCTTT
few	TRBJ1-2	TRBV6-6	-	CASSYSREASYGYTF	TGTGCCAGCAGTTACTCGAGGGAGGCCTCCTATGGCTACACCTTC
-	TRBJ1-2	TRBV25-1	TRBD1	CASRGDRGVDGYTF	TGTGCCAGCAGGGGAGACAGGGGAGTGGATGGCTACACCTTC
-	TRBJ2-1	TRBV6-6	TRBD2	CASFSGAYNEQFF	TGTGCCAGCTTTAGCGGGGCCTACAATGAGCAGTTCTTC
-	TRBJ1-2	TRBV5-6	-	CASSLGRGSYGYTF	TGTGCCAGCAGCTTGGGCAGGGGCAGCTATGGCTACACCTTC
few	TRBJ1-1	TRBV6-1	-	CAAAAQGTEAFF	TGTGCCGCCGCGGCTCAGGGCACTGAAGCTTTCTTT
-	TRBJ2-7	TRBV7-9	TRBD1	CASSPADRVSEQYF	TGTGCCAGCAGCCCCGCGGACAGGGTATCCGAGCAGTACTTC
-	TRBJ2-3	TRBV10-3	TRBD2	CAISGTSGPDTQYF	TGTGCCATCAGTGGGACTAGCGGGCCAGATACGCAGTATTTT
-	TRBJ2-5	TRBV6-5	-	CASRQGRETQYF	TGTGCCAGCAGACAGGGCCGAGAGACCCAGTACTTC
-	TRBJ2-7	TRBV7-2	-	CASSLSPLEQYF	TGTGCCAGCAGCTTATCCCCCCTCGAGCAGTACTTC
-	TRBJ2-1	TRBV29-1	-	CSVAILLANEQFF	TGCAGCGTTGCCATTTTGTTAGCGAATGAGCAGTTCTTC
few	TRBJ2-7	TRBV4-2	TRBD2	CASSQWGGGEQYF	TGTGCCAGCAGCCAATGGGGCGGGGGCGAGCAGTACTTC
-	TRBJ2-5	TRBV25-1	TRBD1	CASSKDRAQETQYF	TGTGCCAGCAGTAAAGACAGGGCCCAAGAGACCCAGTACTTC
-	TRBJ2-1	TRBV7-3	TRBD2	CASSPSGSAYNEQFF	TGTGCCAGCAGCCCTAGCGGGAGTGCCTACAATGAGCAGTTCTTC
-	TRBJ1-2	TRBV9	-	CASSVDRSYTF	TGTGCCAGCAGCGTCGACAGGAGCTACACCTTC
-	TRBJ2-4	TRBV7-2	-	CASKARGGGDIQYF	TGTGCCAGCAAAGCGAGGGGAGGGGGGGACATTCAGTACTTC